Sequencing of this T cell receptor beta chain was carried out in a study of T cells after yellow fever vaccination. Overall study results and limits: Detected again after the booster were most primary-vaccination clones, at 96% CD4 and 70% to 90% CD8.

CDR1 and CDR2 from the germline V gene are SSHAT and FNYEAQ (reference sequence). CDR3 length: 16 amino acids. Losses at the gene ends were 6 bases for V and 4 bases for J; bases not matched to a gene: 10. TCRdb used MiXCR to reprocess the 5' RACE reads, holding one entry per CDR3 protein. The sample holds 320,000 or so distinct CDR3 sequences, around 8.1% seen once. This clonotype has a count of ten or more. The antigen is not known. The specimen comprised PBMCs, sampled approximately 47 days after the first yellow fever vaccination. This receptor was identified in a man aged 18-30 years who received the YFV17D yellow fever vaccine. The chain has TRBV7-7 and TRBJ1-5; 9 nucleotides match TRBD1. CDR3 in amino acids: CASSSGQGFYNQPQHF. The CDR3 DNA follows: TGTGCCAGCAGTTCTGGACAGGGGTTTTATAATCAGCCCCAGCATTTT.